This entry concerns a single TCR beta chain. Its antigen remains unknown. With 60 Vbeta and 13 Jbeta primers, the PCR was carried out. Data came from immunoSEQ multiplex PCR; TCRdb stores just in-frame clones and leaves some out. The data contain approximately 110,000 clones, 80% to 85% of them singletons. The sample is drawn from a study of cytomegalovirus exposure and HLA in healthy donors. Study overall: Some 85 million unique TCRs, all from HLA-typed donors, were included in an early release of the data.

Study outcomes and limitations: Among TCR beta chains, those listed as cytomegalovirus-associated numbered about 160. Later work found most CMV-associated TCR beta chains apparently HLA-restricted.

This receptor was taken from a woman in her 30s in good health and CMV-seronegative. Input material: PBMCs.

The CDR3 protein is CASGGDSLNYGYTF. The CDR3 coding sequence is TGTGCCAGCGGTGGAGACAGTCTTAACTATGGCTACACCTTC. The rearrangement uses TRBV6-1 and TRBJ1-2; TRBD1 might be the D (5 bases). Germline assignment: CDR1 MNHNS and CDR2 SASEGT. Trimming took 8 bases from V and 1 from J, leaving 14 bases between them. CDR3 length: 14 amino acids.